A single sample is the source of the 20 T cell receptor beta chains below, sequenced in a study of blood T cell repertoires in COVID-19. Produced via immunoSEQ multiplex PCR; TCRdb's table is partial and in-frame only. The sample lists 80,000 to 130,000 clones; 88% were seen once. Sequenced sample: peripheral blood. These receptors were collected from a woman aged 60-75 years with acute or convalescent COVID-19.

The gene calls are TRBV5-4 and TRBJ2-1, with 10 bases fitting TRBD2. CDR3 length equals 15 residues. The V gene end was trimmed by 4 bases and the J gene end by 9 bases; junction bases not matched to a gene: 10. CDR1 and CDR2 (germline): SGHNT, YYREEE (reference sequence). DNA for the CDR3: TGTGCCAGCAGCGCCGGACTAGCGGAGGGGACTGAGCAGTTCTTC. The encoded protein is CASSAGLAEGTEQFF.

This chain's CDR3 is CASSLQGTNIQYF. CDR3 DNA: TGTGCCAGCAGTTTACAGGGGACGAACATTCAGTACTTC. The rearrangement uses TRBV27 and TRBJ2-4, with a weak D call TRBD1 (6 bases). Trimming removed 2 bases at V and 7 bases at J, with 9 bases between. The CDR3 totals 13 residues. Germline V lookup: CDR1 MNHEY, CDR2 SMNVEV (reference sequence).

This clone was counted once. The chain couples TRBV21-1 to TRBJ2-5; the table's D gene call, TRBD1, was not cross checked with the DNA. TRBV21-1 is designated a pseudogene. This CDR3 has 15 residues. CDR3 residues: CASSRDRAFQETQYF. The CDR3, as DNA: TGTGCCAGCAGCAGGGACAGGGCATTCCAAGAGACCCAGTACTTC.

V and J are TRBV30 and TRBJ1-2; D perhaps matches TRBD1 (5 bases). The ends were cut back, 3 bases at V and 4 bases at J, with 12 bases in the middle. This CDR3 spans 13 amino acids. Germline CDR1 is GTSNPN and CDR2 is SVGIG (reference sequence). CDR3 region: CAWRGLPGYGYTF. CDR3 sequence (DNA): TGTGCCTGGAGGGGACTCCCCGGCTATGGCTACACCTTC.

The chain has TRBV19 and TRBJ1-5; D remains unclear. Trimming stripped 7 bases from V and 4 bases from J, with 11 bases between. The CDR3 runs to 13 residues. In germline, CDR1 is LNHDA, CDR2 SQIVND (reference sequence). The CDR3 DNA sequence: TGTGCCAGTACCTTTAGGACTAATCAGCCCCAGCATTTT. This sequence encodes CASTFRTNQPQHF. Drawing the rest from reference TRBV19 and TRBJ1-5, the complete variable domain is DGGITQSPKYLFRKEGQNVTLSCEQNLNHDAMYWYRQDPGQGLRLIYYSQIVNDFQKGDIAEGYSVSREKKESFPLTVTSAQKNPTAFYLCASTFRTNQPQHFGDGTRLSIL.

The chain combines TRBV7-8 with TRBJ2-7; tentative D call: TRBD2 (5 bases). The CDR3 is 15 amino acids. Germline V gene sequence: CDR1 SGHVS, CDR2 FQNEAQ. V lost 7 bases and J lost 7, with 23 bases in between. The CDR3 reads CASTRERVGRGEQYF. In DNA, the CDR3 is TGTGCCAGCACCCGGGAACGCGTAGGGAGAGGGGAGCAGTACTTC.

This chain links TRBV6-5 with TRBJ1-1, with D possibly TRBD1 on 5 matching bases. This CDR3 comprises 13 residues. CDR1 and CDR2 from the germline V gene are MNHEY and SVGAGI. Trimming took off 7 bases at V and 0 bases at J, with 9 bases between the two ends. CDR3 DNA sequence: TGTGCCAGCACGGCAGGGTTGAACACTGAAGCTTTCTTT. It codes for CASTAGLNTEAFF.

The V and J genes are TRBV24-1 and TRBJ2-3; TRBD1 matches 8 bases. The CDR3 covers 16 residues. Unmatched junction bases numbered 8, after V lost 4 bases and J lost 3 bases. Germline loops: CDR1 KGHDR, CDR2 SFDVKD. The CDR3 reads CATSDQDRAGTDTQYF. CDR3 sequence (DNA): TGTGCCACCAGTGACCAGGACAGGGCAGGGACAGATACGCAGTATTTT.

In this sample, this clone turned up once. The V gene is TRBV28, the J gene TRBJ1-5; unclear D gene. CDR1 is MDHEN and CDR2 is SYDVKM in the germline V gene. V was pared by 0 bases and J by 9 bases, with 12 bases between. The CDR3 loop spans 14 amino acids. The DNA for the CDR3 is TGTGCCAGCAGTTTATGGACCGGCTCTAGGCCCCAGCATTTT. Encoded protein: CASSLWTGSRPQHF.

Of note for this clone: The junction departs from the called germline gene at one end, perhaps through a read error. The chain uses TRBV7-7 and TRBJ2-5; D possibly corresponds to TRBD2 (6 bases). The CDR3 covers 13 residues. Per the germline V gene, CDR1 is SSHAT and CDR2 is FNYEAQ (reference sequence). The CDR3 region is CASSFGGREPQYF. CDR3 in DNA: TGTGCTAGCAGCTTCGGAGGGAGAGAGCCCCAGTACTTC.

The rearrangement uses TRBV7-8 and TRBJ2-1, with TRBD1 matching over 8 bases. Germline V gene data show CDR1 as SGHVS and CDR2 as FQNEAQ. The CDR3 is 15 residues long. J was trimmed by 8 bases and V by 2 bases; bases with no gene match: 8. The CDR3 is CASSLQGASRYEQFF. The CDR3 region has the DNA TGTGCCAGCAGCTTACAGGGGGCGTCTCGGTATGAGCAGTTCTTC.

The chain carries TRBV9 and TRBJ2-7, with 9 bases that match TRBD2. J gave up 5 bases and V 0 bases, and 3 bases lay outside the gene matches. The CDR3 runs to 14 residues. Germline CDR1 and CDR2: SGDLS and YYNGEE. The CDR3 protein is CASSVGTSADEQYF. For the CDR3, the DNA is TGTGCCAGCAGCGTAGGGACTAGCGCCGACGAGCAGTACTTC.

V and J are TRBV10-3 and TRBJ1-2, with 7 bases identical to TRBD1. Germline CDR1 and CDR2: ENHRY and SYGVKD. The CDR3 is 12 amino acids. V gave up 8 bases and J gave up 6 bases; unmatched junction bases: 6. The CDR3 reads CAIWTGQNGYTF. CDR3 in DNA: TGTGCCATCTGGACAGGTCAAAATGGCTACACCTTC.

This clone was recorded a few times. The genes are TRBV24-1 and TRBJ1-2, with D unclear. The CDR3 consists of 13 residues. CDR1 is KGHDR and CDR2 is SFDVKD in the germline V gene. The germline V and J ends were trimmed by 4 bases and 8 bases, with 13 bases remaining between them. The CDR3 coding sequence is TGTGCCACCAGTGACGGCGGGGTTGGAGGCTACACCTTC. This encodes CATSDGGVGGYTF.

V and J are TRBV7-2 and TRBJ1-5; 9 bases map to TRBD1. Germline assignment: CDR1 SGHTA and CDR2 FQGNSA. The CDR3 loop spans 15 amino acids. V trimming: 5 bases; J trimming: 7 bases; junction bases outside the gene matches: 9. The CDR3 sequence is CASSQQTGGGQPQHF. The CDR3 DNA reads TGTGCCAGCAGCCAACAGACAGGGGGTGGGCAGCCCCAGCATTTT.

The chain employs TRBV11-1 and TRBJ2-5; the match to TRBD1 covers 7 bases. Germline assignment: CDR1 SGHAT and CDR2 FQDESV (reference sequence). The V gene end was trimmed by 4 bases and the J gene end by 4 bases; junction bases not matched to a gene: 3. The CDR3 is 13 residues long. The chain's CDR3 is CASSWYRGETQYF. The CDR3 nucleotides are TGTGCCAGCAGCTGGTACAGGGGAGAGACCCAGTACTTC.

This clone appeared once. This chain uses TRBV6-1 with TRBJ1-3; perhaps TRBD1 as D (5 bases). Germline values: CDR1 MNHNS, CDR2 SASEGT. This CDR3 is built from 16 residues. The V end was cut by 4 bases, the J end by 1 base, with 14 bases between. CDR3 DNA: TGTGCCAGCAGTGCCCCAGGGATGGGATCTGGAAACACCATATATTTT. Translation: CASSAPGMGSGNTIYF.

The table lists this clone with a count of one. The V gene is TRBV7-2, the J gene TRBJ1-1; D is perhaps TRBD1 (6 bases). This CDR3 has 14 residues. The germline V and J ends were trimmed by 5 bases and 5 bases, with 15 bases remaining between them. CDR1 SGHTA and CDR2 FQGNSA come from the germline V gene. CDR3 in amino acids: CASSREDRRTEAFF. For the CDR3, the DNA is TGTGCCAGCAGCCGCGAAGACAGGAGGACTGAAGCTTTCTTT.

The rearrangement joins TRBV7-2 to TRBJ1-2; the D is unclear. The CDR3 runs 13 residues. Germline V gene sequence: CDR1 SGHTA, CDR2 FQGNSA. Trimming shortened V by 6 bases and J by 5 bases, and 13 bases separated the two germline ends. CDR3 sequence: CASSLGEMYGYTF. Written as DNA, the CDR3 is TGTGCCAGCAGTCTCGGGGAGATGTATGGCTACACCTTC.

The chain links TRBV28 to TRBJ1-2; D remains ambiguous. The CDR3 is 13 residues long. Germline V gene data show CDR1 as MDHEN and CDR2 as SYDVKM. The ends were cut back, 5 bases at V and 7 bases at J, with 14 bases in the middle. The CDR3 loop is CASSTSGWSGYTF. The CDR3 bases are TGTGCCAGCAGTACCTCGGGGTGGAGTGGCTACACCTTC.